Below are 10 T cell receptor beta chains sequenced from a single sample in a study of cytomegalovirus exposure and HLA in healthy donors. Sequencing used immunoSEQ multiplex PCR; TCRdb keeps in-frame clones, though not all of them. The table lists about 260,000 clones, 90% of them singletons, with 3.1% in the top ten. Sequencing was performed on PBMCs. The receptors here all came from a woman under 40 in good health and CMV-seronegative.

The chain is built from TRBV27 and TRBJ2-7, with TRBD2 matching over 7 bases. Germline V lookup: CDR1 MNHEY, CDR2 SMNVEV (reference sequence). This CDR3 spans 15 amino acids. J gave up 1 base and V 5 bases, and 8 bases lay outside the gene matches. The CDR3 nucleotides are TGTGCCAGCAGTAAACTAGCGTTCGGGTCCTACGAGCAGTACTTC. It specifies CASSKLAFGSYEQYF.

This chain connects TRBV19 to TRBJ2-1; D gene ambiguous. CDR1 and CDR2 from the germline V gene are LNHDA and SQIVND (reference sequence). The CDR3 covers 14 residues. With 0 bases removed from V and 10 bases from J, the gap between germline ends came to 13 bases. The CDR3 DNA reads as TGTGCCAGTAGTATAGATCGCGGCAGAAGGGAGCAGTTCTTC. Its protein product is CASSIDRGRREQFF.

The chain's CDR3 is CASSELEQSDNEQFF. The CDR3 DNA sequence: TGTGCCAGCAGTGAATTGGAACAGAGTGACAATGAGCAGTTCTTC. The chain employs TRBV6-1 and TRBJ2-1, with D uncertain. The V gene lost 2 bases and the J gene lost 5 bases, with 13 bases spanning the gap. Per the germline V gene, CDR1 is MNHNS and CDR2 is SASEGT. This CDR3 region has 15 residues.

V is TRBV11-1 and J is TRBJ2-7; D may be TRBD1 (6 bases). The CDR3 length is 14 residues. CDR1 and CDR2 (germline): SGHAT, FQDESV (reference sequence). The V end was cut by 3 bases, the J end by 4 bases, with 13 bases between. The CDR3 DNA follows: TGTGCCAGCAGCTTCGGGCAGGGGTCTTACGAGCAGTACTTC. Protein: CASSFGQGSYEQYF.

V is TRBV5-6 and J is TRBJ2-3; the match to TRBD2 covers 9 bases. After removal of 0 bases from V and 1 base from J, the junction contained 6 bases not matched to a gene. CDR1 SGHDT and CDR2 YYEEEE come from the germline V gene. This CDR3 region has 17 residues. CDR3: CASSLDVAGVGTDTQYF. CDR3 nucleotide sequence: TGTGCCAGCAGCTTGGACGTAGCGGGAGTCGGCACAGATACGCAGTATTTT.

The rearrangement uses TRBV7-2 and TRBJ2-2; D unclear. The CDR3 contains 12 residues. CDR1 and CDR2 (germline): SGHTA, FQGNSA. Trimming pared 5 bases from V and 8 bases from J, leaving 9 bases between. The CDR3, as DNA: TGTGCCAGCAGCCTGACTCCGGGGGAGCTGTTTTTT. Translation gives CASSLTPGELFF.

CDR3: CASSPGTAQMNTEAFF. CDR3 in DNA: TGTGCCAGCAGCCCGGGGACAGCCCAAATGAACACTGAAGCTTTCTTT. V is TRBV4-2 and J is TRBJ1-1; 7 nucleotides agree with TRBD1. After removal of 4 bases from V and 0 bases from J, the junction contained 8 bases not matched to a gene. Germline CDR1 is LGHNA and CDR2 is YNFKEQ. This CDR3 has 16 residues.

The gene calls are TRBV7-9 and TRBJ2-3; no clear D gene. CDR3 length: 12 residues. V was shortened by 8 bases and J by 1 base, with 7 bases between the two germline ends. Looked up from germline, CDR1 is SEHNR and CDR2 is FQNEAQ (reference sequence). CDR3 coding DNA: TGTGCCAGCGCACGGGGCACAGATACGCAGTATTTT. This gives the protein CASARGTDTQYF. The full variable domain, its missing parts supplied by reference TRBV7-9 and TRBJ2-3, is DTGVSQNPRHKITKRGQNVTFRCDPISEHNRLYWYRQTLGQGPEFLTYFQNEAQLEKSRLLSDRFSAERPKGSFSTLEIQRTEQGDSAMYLCASARGTDTQYFGPGTRLTVL.

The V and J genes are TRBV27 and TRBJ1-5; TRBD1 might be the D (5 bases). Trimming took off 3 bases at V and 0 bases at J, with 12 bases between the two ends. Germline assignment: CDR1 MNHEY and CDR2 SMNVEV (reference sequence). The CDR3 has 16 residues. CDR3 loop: CASSFSGLYSNQPQHF. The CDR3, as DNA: TGTGCCAGCAGTTTTTCGGGACTTTATAGCAATCAGCCCCAGCATTTT.

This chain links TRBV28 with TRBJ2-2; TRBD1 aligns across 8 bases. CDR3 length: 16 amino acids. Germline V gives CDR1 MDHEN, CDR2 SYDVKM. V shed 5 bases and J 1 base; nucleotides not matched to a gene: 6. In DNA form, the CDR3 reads TGTGCCAGCAGTCCATGGGGGACAGGGAACACCGGGGAGCTGTTTTTT. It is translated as CASSPWGTGNTGELFF.